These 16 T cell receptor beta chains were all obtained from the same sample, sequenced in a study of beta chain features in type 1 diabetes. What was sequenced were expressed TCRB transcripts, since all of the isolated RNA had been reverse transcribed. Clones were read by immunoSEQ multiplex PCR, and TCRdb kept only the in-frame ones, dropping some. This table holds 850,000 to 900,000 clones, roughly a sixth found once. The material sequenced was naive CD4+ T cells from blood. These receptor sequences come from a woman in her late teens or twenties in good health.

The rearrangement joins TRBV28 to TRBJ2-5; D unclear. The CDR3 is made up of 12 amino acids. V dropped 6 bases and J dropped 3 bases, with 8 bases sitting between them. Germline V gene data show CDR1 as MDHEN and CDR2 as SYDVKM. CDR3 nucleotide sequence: TGTGCCAGCAGATTAGGAAAAGAGACCCAGTACTTC. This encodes CASRLGKETQYF.

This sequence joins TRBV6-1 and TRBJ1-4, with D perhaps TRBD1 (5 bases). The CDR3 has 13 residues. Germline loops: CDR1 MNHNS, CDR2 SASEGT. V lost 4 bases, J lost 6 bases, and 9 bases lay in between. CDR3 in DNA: TGTGCCAGCAGTGCCACAGGAGATGAAAAACTGTTTTTT. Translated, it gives CASSATGDEKLFF.

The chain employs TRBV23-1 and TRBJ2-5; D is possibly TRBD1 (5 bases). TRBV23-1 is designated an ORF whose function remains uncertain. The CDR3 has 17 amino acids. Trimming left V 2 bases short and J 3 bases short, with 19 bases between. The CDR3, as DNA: TGCGCCAGCAGTCAAACCGAAATCACAGGAAACGAAGAGACCCAGTACTTC. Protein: CASSQTEITGNEETQYF.

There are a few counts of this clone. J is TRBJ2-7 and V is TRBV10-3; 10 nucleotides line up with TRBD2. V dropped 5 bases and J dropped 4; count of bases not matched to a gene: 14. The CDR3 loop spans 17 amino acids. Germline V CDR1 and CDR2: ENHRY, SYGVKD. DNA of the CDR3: TGTGCCATCAGTCCCAGATCTTTAGCGGGAGGAGGATACGAGCAGTACTTC. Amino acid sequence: CAISPRSLAGGGYEQYF.

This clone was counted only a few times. CDR3 loop: CASSLLAESTDTQYF. CDR3 nucleotides: TGCGCCAGCAGTTTATTAGCGGAATCCACAGATACGCAGTATTTT. The chain couples TRBV5-1 to TRBJ2-3; maybe TRBD2 (6 bases). This CDR3 has 15 residues. The V gene's germline CDR1 is SGHRS and CDR2 YFSETQ. Trimming stripped 5 bases from V and 2 bases from J, with 15 bases between.

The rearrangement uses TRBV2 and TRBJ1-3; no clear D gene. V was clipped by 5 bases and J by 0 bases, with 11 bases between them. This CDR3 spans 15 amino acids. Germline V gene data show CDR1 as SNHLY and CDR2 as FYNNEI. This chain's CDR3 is CASSPFGISGNTIYF. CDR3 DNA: TGTGCCAGCAGTCCCTTCGGGATCTCTGGAAACACCATATATTTT.

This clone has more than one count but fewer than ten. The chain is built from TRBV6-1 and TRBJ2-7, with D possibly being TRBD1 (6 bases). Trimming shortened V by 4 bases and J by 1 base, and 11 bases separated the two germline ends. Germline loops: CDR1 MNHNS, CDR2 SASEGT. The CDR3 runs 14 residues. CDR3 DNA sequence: TGTGCCAGCAGTGCCCGACAGGATTCCTACGAGCAGTACTTC. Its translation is CASSARQDSYEQYF.

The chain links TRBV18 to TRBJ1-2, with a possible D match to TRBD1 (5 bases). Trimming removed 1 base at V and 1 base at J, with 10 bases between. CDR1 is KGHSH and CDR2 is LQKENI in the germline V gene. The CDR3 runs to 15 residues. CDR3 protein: CASSPQDTYNYGYTF. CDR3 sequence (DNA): TGTGCCAGCTCACCACAGGACACCTATAACTATGGCTACACCTTC.

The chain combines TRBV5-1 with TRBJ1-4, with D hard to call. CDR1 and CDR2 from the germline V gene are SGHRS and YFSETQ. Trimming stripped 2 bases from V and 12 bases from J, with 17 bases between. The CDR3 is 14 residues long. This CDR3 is CASSLGGGGWELFF. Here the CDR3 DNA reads TGCGCCAGCAGCTTAGGCGGCGGCGGTTGGGAACTGTTTTTT.

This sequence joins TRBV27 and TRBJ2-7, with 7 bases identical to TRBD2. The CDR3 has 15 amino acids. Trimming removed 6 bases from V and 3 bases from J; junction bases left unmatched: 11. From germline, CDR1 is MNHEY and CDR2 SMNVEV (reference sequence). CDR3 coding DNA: TGTGCCAGCAGCAGCCCAGGGAGGGCCCTCTACGAGCAGTACTTC. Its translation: CASSSPGRALYEQYF.

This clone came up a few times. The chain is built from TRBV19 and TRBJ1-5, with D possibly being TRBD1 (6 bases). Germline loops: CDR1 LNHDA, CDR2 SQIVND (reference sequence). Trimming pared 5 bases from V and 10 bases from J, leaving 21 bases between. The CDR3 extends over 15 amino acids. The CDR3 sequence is CASSPHWGQGSPQHF. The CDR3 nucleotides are TGTGCCAGTAGTCCCCATTGGGGCCAGGGGAGTCCCCAGCATTTT.

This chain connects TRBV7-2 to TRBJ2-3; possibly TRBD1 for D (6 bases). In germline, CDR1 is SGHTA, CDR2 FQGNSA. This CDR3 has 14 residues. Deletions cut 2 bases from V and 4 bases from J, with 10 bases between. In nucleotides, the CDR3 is TGTGCCAGCAGCTTATCAGGGGCCGCAGATACGCAGTATTTT. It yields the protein CASSLSGAADTQYF.

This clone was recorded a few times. As DNA, the CDR3 is TGTGCCACCAGCAGAGATCCAGGACTAGCGGGCACTCGGCGGTTCTTC. Its translation: CATSRDPGLAGTRRFF. V usage is TRBV15 and J usage is TRBJ2-1, with TRBD2 matching 11 bases. V shed 0 bases, J shed 15 bases, and the junction held 13 bases outside the gene matches. This CDR3 has 16 residues. The germline CDR1 and CDR2 sequences are LNHNV and YYDKDF (reference sequence).

CDR3 sequence: CATSYPTLAGVIDTQYF. The CDR3 DNA sequence: TGTGCCACCAGCTACCCGACCTTAGCGGGAGTTATAGATACGCAGTATTTT. This chain uses TRBV15 with TRBJ2-3; TRBD2 aligns across 9 bases. This CDR3 is built from 17 residues. Trimming cost V 5 bases and J 5 bases; bases outside gene matches: 14. Germline CDR1 LNHNV, CDR2 YYDKDF (reference sequence).

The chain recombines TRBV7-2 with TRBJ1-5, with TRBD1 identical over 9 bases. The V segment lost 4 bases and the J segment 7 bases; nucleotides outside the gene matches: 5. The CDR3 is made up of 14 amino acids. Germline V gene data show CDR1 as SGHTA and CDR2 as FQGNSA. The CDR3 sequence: CASSSTGGLQPQHF. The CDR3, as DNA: TGTGCCAGCAGCTCCACAGGGGGCTTACAGCCCCAGCATTTT.

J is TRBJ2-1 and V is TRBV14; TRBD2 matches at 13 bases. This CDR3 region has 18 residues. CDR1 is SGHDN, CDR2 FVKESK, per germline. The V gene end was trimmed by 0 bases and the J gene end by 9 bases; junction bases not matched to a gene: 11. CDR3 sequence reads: CASSQDGRTSGRRGEQFF. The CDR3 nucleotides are TGTGCCAGCAGCCAAGATGGGAGGACTAGCGGGAGACGGGGTGAGCAGTTCTTC.